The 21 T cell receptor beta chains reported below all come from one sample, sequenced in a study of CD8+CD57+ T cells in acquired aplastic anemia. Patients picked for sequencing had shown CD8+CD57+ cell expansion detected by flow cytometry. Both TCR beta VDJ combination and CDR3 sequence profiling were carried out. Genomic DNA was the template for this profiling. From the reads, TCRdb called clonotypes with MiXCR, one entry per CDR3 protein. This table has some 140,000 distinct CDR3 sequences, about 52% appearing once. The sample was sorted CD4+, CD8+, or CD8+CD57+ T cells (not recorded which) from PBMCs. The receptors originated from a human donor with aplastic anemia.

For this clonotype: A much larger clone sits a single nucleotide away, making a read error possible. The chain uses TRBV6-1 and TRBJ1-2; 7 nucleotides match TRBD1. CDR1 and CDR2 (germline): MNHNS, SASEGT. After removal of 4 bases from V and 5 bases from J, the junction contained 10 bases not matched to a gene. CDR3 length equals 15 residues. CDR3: CASSGTPTGEYGYTF. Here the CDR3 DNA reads TGTGCCAGCAGTGGGACACCCACAGGGGAGTATGGCTACACCTTC.

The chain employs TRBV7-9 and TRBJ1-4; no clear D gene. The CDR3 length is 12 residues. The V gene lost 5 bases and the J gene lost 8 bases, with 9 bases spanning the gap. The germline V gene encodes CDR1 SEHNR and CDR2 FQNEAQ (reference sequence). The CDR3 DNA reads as TGTGCCAGCAGCCCTAGTAAGGAAAAACTGTTTTTT. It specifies CASSPSKEKLFF. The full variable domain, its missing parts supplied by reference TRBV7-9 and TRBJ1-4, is DTGVSQNPRHKITKRGQNVTFRCDPISEHNRLYWYRQTLGQGPEFLTYFQNEAQLEKSRLLSDRFSAERPKGSFSTLEIQRTEQGDSAMYLCASSPSKEKLFFGSGTQLSVL.

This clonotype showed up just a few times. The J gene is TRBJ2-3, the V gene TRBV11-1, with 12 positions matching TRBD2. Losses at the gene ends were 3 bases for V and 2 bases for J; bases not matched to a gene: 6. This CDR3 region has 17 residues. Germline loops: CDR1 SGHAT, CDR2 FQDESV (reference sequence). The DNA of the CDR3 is TGTGCCAGCAGCTTTGGTGGACTAGCGGGATTCACAGATACGCAGTATTTT. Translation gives CASSFGGLAGFTDTQYF. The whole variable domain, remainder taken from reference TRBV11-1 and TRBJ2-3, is EAEVAQSPRYKITEKSQAVAFWCDPISGHATLYWYRQILGQGPELLVQFQDESVVDDSQLPKDRFSAERLKGVDSTLKIQPAELGDSAMYLCASSFGGLAGFTDTQYFGPGTRLTVL.

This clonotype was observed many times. CDR3 amino acids: CASSPTGLGIYEQYF. In DNA form, the CDR3 reads TGTGCCAGTAGCCCGACTGGACTGGGGATTTACGAGCAGTACTTC. The genes are TRBV19 and TRBJ2-7; tentatively, D is TRBD2 (5 bases). The germline CDR1 and CDR2 sequences are LNHDA and SQIVND (reference sequence). The ends were cut back, 6 bases at V and 4 bases at J, with 19 bases in the middle. CDR3 length: 15 amino acids.

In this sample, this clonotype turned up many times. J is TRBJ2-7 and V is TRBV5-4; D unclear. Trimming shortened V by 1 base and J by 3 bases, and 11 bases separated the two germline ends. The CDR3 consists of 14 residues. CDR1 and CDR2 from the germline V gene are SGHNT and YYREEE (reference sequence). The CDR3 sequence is CASSLYRANYEQYF. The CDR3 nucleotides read TGTGCCAGCAGCTTGTATCGGGCCAACTACGAGCAGTACTTC. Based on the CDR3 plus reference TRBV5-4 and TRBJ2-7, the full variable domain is ETGVTQSPTHLIKTRGQQVTLRCSSQSGHNTVSWYQQALGQGPQFIFQYYREEENGRGNFPPRFSGLQFPNYSSELNVNALELDDSALYLCASSLYRANYEQYFGPGTRLTVT.

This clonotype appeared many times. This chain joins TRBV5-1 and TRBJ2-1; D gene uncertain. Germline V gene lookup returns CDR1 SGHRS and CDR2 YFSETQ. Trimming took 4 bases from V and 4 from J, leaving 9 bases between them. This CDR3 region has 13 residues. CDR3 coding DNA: TGCGCCAGCAGCCCCCCCCAATACAATGAGCAGTTCTTC. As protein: CASSPPQYNEQFF.

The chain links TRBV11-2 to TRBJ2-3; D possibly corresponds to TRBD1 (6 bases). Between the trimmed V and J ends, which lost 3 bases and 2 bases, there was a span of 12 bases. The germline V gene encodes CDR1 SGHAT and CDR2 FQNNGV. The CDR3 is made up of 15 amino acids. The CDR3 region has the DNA TGTGCCAGCAGCTTCAGGGGAACGAACACAGATACGCAGTATTTT. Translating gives CASSFRGTNTDTQYF.

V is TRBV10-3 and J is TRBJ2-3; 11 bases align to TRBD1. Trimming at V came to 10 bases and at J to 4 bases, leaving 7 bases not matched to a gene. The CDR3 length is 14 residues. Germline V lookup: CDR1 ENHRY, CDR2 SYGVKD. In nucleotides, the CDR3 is TGTGCCACCACCGAGGGACAGGGGGCAGATACGCAGTATTTT. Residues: CATTEGQGADTQYF.

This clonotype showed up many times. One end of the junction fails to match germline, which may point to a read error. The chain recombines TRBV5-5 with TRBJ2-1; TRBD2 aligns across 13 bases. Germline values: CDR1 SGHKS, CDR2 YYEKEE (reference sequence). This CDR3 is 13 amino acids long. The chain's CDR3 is CASTPPGLAGVHF. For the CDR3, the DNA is TGTGCCAGCACCCCACCTGGACTAGCGGGGGTGCACTTC.

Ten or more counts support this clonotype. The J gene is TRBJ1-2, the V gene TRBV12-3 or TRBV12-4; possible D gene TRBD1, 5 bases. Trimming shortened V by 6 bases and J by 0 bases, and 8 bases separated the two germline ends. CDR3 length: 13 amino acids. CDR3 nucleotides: TGTGCCAGCAGCCCGACAGCTAACTATGGCTACACCTTC. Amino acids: CASSPTANYGYTF.

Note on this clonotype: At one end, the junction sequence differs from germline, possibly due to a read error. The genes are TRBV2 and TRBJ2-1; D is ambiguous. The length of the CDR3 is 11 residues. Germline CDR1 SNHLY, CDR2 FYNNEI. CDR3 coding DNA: TGTGCCAGCCCCTCGCGGAGTGAGCAGTCCTTC. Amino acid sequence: CASPSRSEQSF.

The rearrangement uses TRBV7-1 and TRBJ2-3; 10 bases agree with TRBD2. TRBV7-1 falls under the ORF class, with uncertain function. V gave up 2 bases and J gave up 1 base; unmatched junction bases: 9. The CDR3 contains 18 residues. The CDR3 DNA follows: TGTGCCAGCAGCTCACCCGAGCCTAGCGGGGGCTGCACAGATACGCAGTATTTT. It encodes CASSSPEPSGGCTDTQYF.

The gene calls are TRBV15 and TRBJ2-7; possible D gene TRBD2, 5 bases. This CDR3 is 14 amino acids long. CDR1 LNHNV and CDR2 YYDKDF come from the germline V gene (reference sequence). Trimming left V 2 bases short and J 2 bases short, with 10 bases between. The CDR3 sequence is CATSRPEGAYEQYF. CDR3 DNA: TGTGCCACCAGCAGACCTGAGGGTGCCTACGAGCAGTACTTC.

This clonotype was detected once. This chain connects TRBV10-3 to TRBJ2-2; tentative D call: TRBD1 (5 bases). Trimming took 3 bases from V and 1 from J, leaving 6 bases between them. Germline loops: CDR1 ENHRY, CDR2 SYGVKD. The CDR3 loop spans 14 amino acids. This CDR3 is CAISDRENTGELFF. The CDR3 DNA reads TGTGCCATCAGTGACAGGGAGAACACCGGGGAGCTGTTTTTT.

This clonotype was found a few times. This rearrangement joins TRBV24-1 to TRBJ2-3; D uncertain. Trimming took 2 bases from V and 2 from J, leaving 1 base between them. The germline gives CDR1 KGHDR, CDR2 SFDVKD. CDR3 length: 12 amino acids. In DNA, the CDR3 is TGTGCCACCAGTGATTCCACAGATACGCAGTATTTT. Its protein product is CATSDSTDTQYF.

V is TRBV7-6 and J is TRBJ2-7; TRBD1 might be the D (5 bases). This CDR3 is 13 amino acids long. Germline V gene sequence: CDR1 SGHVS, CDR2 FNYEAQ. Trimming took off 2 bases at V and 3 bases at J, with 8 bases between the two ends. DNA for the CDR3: TGTGCCAGCAGCTTAACAGGTTTCTACGAGCAGTACTTC. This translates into CASSLTGFYEQYF.

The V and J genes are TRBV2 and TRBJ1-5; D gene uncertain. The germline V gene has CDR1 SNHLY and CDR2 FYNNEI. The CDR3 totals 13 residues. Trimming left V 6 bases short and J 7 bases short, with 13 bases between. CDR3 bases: TGTGCCAGCAGACAGTACGGTGACCAGCCCCAGCATTTT. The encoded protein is CASRQYGDQPQHF.

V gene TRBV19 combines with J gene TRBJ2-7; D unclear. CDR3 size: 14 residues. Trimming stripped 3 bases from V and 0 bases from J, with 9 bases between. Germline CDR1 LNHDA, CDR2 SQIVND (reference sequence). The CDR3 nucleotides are TGTGCCAGTAGTATCGGGTCTAGCTCCTACGAGCAGTACTTC. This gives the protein CASSIGSSSYEQYF.

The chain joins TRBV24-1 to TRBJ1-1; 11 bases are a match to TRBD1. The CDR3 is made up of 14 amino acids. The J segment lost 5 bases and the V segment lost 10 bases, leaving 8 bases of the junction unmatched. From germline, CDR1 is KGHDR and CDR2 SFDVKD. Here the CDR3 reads CATRTGGFTTEAFF. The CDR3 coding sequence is TGTGCCACTCGGACAGGGGGCTTTACGACTGAAGCTTTCTTT.

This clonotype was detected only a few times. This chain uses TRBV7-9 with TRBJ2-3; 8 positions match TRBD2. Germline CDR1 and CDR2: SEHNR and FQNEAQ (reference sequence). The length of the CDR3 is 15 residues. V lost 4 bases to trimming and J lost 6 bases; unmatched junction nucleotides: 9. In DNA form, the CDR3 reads TGTGCCAGCAGCTATTCGGGGGGGCCGGAGGATACGCAGTATTTT. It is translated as CASSYSGGPEDTQYF. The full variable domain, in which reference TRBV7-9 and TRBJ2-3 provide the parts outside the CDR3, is DTGVSQNPRHKITKRGQNVTFRCDPISEHNRLYWYRQTLGQGPEFLTYFQNEAQLEKSRLLSDRFSAERPKGSFSTLEIQRTEQGDSAMYLCASSYSGGPEDTQYFGPGTRLTVL.

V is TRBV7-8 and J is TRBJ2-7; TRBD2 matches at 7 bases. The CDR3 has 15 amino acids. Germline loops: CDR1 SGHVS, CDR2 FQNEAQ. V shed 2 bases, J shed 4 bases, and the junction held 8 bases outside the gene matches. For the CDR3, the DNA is TGTGCCAGCAGCTTAATGGTGGGAGGGTTGTACGAGCAGTACTTC. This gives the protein CASSLMVGGLYEQYF.